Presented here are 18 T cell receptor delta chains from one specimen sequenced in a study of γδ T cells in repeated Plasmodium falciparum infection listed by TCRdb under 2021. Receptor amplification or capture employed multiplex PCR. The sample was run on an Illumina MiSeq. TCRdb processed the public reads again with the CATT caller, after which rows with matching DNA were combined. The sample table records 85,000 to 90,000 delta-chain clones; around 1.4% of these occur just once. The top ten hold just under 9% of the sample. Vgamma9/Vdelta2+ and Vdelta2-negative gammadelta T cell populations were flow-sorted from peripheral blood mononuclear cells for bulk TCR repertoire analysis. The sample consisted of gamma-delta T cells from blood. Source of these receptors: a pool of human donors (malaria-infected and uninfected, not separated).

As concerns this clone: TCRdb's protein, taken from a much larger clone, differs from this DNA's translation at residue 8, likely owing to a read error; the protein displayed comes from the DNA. CDR3 coding DNA: TGTGCTCTTGCGGGCCGTACTGAGGGATACTTATGGTACACCGATAAACTCATCTTT. As protein: CALAGRTEGYLWYTDKLIF. J is TRDJ1 and V is TRDV1; TRDD3 matches 7 bases. The J gene was not available in TCRdb and was assigned here by matching the DNA to germline segments. The CDR3 consists of 19 residues. CDR1 is TSWWSYY, CDR2 QGS, per germline. V shed 7 bases and J 0 bases; nucleotides not matched to a gene: 20.

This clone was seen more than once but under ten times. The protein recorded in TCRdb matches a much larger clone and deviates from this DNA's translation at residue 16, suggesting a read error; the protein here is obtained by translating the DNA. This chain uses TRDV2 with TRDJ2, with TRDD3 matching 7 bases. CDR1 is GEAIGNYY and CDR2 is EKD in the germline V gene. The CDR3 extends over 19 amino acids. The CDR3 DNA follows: TGTGCCTGTGACACCGACGTCCCAACCCGTACTGGGGAAACAGCACCACTCTTCTTT. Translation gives CACDTDVPTRTGETAPLFF.

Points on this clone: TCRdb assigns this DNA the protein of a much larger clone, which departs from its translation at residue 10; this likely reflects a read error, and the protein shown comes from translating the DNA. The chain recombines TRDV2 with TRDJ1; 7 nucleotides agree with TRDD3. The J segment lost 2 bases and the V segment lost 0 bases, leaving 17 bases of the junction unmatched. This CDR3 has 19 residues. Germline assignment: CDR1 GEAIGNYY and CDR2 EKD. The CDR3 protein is CACDTVLGIKTVTTDKLIF. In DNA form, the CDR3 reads TGTGCCTGTGACACCGTGCTGGGGATAAAAACGGTCACAACCGATAAACTCATCTTT.

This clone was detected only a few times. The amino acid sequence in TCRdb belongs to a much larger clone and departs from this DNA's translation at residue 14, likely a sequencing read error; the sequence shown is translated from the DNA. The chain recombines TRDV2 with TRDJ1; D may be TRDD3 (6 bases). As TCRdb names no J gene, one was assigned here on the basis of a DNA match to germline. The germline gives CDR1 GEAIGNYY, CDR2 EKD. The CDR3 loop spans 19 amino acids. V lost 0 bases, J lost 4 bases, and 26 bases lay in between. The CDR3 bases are TGTGCCTGTGACACCGTCGGCCTCGAGGGTGGGATAAGGGTCGATAAACTCATCTTT. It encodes CACDTVGLEGGIRVDKLIF.

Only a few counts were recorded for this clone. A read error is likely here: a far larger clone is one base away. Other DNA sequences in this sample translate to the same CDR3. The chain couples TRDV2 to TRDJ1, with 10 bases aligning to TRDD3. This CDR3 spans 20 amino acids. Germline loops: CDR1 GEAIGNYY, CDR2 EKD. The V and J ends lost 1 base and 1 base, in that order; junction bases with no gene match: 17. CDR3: CACDTVSLTGGFRTTDKLIF. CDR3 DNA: TGTGCCTGTGACACTGTCTCGCTTACTGGGGGATTCCGAACCACCGATAAACTCATCTTT.

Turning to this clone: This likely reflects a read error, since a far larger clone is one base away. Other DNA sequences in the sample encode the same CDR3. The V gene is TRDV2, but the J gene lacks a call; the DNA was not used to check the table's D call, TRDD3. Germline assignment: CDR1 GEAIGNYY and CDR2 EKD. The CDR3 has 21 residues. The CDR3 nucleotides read TGTGCCTGTGACACCGTCTATGGGCCCATGGGGGATACGTTAGACACCGATAAGCTCATCTTT. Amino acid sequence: CACDTVYGPMGDTLDTDKLIF.

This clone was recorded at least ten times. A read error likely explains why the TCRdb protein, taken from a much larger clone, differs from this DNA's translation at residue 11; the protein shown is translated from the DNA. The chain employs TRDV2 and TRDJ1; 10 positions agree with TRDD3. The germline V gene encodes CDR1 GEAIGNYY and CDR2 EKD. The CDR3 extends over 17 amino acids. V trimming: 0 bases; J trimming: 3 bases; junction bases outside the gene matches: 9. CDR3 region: CACDTVGGYAEPDKLIF. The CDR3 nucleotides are TGTGCCTGTGACACCGTAGGGGGATACGCGGAGCCCGATAAACTCATCTTT.

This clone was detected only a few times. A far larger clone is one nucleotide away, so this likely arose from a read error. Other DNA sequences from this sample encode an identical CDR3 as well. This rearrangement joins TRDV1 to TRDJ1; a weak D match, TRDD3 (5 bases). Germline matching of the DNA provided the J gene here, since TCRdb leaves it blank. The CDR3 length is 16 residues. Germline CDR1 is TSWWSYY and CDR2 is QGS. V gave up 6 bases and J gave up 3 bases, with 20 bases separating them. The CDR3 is CALGPRGGYGPDKLIF. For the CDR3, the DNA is TGTGCTCTTGGACCCCGAGGGGGGTACGGGCCCGATAAACTCATCTTT.

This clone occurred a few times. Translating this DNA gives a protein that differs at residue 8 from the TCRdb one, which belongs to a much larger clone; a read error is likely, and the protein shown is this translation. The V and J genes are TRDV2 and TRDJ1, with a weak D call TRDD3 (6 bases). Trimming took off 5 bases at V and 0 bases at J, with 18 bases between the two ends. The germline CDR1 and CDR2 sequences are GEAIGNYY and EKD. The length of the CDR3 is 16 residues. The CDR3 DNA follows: TGTGCCTGTGTTATCGTGGGGGGCCCATACACCGATAAACTCATCTTT. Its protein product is CACVIVGGPYTDKLIF.

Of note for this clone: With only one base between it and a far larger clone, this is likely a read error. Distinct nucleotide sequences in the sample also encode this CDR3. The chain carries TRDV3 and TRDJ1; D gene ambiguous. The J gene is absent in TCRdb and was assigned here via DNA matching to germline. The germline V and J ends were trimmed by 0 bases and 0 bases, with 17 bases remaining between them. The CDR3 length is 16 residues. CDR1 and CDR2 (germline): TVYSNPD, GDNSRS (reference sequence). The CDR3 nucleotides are TGTGCCTTTAGCGGTTCCCTTAAGCTGTACACCGATAAACTCATCTTT. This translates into CAFSGSLKLYTDKLIF.

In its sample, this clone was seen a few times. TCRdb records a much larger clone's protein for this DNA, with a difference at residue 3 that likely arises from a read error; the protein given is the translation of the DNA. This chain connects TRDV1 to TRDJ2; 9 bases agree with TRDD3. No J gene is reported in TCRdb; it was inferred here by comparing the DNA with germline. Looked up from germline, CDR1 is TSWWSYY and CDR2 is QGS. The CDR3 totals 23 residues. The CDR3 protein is CAHGELLSTTPYWGTKMTAQLFF. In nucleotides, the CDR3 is TGTGCTCATGGGGAACTCCTATCCACCACTCCGTACTGGGGGACAAAAATGACAGCACAACTCTTCTTT.

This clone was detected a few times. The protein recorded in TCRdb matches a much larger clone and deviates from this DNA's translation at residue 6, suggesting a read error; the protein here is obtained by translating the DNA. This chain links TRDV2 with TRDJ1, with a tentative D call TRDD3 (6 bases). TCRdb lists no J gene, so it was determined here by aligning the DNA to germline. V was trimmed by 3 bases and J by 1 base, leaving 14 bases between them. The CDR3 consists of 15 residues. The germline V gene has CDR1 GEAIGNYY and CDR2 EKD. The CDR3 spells CACDPPLGFTDKLIF. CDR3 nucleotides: TGTGCCTGTGACCCCCCTCTGGGGTTCACCGATAAACTCATCTTT.

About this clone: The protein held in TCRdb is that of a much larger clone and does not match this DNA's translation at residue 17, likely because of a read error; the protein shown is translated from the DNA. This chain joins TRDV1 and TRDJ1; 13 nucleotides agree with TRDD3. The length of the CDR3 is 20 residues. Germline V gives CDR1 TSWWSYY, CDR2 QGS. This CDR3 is CALGVRTGGYVLQNTDELIF. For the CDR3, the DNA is TGTGCTCTTGGGGTCAGGACTGGGGGATACGTACTCCAAAACACCGATGAACTCATCTTT.

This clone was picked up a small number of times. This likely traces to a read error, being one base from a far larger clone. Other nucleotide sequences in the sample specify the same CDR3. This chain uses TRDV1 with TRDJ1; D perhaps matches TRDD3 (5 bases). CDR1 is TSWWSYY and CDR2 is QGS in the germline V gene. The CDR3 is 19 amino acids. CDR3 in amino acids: CALGEPRFYPTANTDKLIF. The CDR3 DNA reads TGTGCCCTTGGGGAACCTCGATTTTACCCAACTGCCAACACCGATAAACTCATCTTT.

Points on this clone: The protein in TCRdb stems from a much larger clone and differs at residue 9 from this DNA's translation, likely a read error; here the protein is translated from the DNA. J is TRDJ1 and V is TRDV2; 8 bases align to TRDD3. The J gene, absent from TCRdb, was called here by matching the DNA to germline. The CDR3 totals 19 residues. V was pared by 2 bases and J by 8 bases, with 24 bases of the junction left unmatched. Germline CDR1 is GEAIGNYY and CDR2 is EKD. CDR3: CACDKLGDPPTLQSDKLIF. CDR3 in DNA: TGTGCCTGTGACAAGCTGGGGGACCCACCAACTCTCCAAAGTGACAAACTCATCTTT.

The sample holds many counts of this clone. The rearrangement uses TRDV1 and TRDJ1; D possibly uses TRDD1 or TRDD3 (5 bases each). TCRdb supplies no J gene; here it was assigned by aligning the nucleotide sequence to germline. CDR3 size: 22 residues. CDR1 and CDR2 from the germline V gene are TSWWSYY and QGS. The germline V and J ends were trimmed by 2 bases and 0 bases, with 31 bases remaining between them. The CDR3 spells CALGEVREMMKGTKPYTDKLIF. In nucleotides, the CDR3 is TGTGCTCTTGGGGAAGTAAGGGAAATGATGAAGGGGACAAAACCTTACACCGATAAACTCATCTTT.

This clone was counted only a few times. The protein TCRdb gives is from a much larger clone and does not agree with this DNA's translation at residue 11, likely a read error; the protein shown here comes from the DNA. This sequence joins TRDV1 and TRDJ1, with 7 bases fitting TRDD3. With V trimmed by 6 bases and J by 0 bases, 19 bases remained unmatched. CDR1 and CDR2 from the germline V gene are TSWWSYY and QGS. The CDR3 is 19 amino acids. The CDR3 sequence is CALGPTWSGISSYTDKLIF. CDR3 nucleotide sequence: TGTGCTCTTGGACCTACTTGGTCGGGGATATCCTCGTACACCGATAAACTCATCTTT.

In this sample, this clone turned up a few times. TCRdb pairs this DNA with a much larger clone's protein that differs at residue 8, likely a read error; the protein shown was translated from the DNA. The CDR3 loop reads CACDTFASTAQLFF. The CDR3 DNA is TGTGCCTGTGACACCTTTGCTTCGACAGCACAACTCTTCTTT. The rearrangement uses TRDV2 and TRDJ2, with D hard to call. The J gene is not listed in TCRdb, so it was assigned here from a DNA match to germline. Deletions cut 0 bases from V and 4 bases from J, with 8 bases between. The CDR3 length is 14 residues. Germline CDR1 and CDR2: GEAIGNYY and EKD.